The 12 T cell receptor beta chains below come from one sample, sequenced in a study of CD8 T cells in ankylosing spondylitis. TCRdb re-called the 5' RACE reads with MiXCR, one entry per CDR3 protein. Here the sample spans about 280,000 distinct CDR3 sequences, 15% to 25% being singletons. The sequenced sample was blood, either unsorted or a sorted T cell fraction (not recorded which). These receptors all stem from a male donor with ankylosing spondylitis or in good health (not recorded which).

The table lists this clonotype with a count of one. In DNA form, the CDR3 reads TGCGCCAGCAGCCCGGGACTAGCGGGAGTGACTAGCACAGATACGCAGTATTTT. This encodes CASSPGLAGVTSTDTQYF. V is TRBV5-1 and J is TRBJ2-3; 14 positions match TRBD2. The V segment lost 4 bases and the J segment 0 bases; nucleotides outside the gene matches: 7. The CDR3 runs to 18 residues. Looked up from germline, CDR1 is SGHRS and CDR2 is YFSETQ.

CDR3 DNA: TGCGCCAGCAGCACCGGGACAGGGGCTACCGGGGAGCTGTTTTTT. Its translation is CASSTGTGATGELFF. The V gene is TRBV5-1, the J gene TRBJ2-2, with 10 nucleotides matching TRBD1. Germline trimming cut 4 bases from V and 5 bases from J; bases unmatched to any gene: 5. Germline loops: CDR1 SGHRS, CDR2 YFSETQ. CDR3 length: 15 amino acids.

There are many counts of this clonotype. This rearrangement joins TRBV5-1 to TRBJ2-2, with D possibly being TRBD2 (5 bases). The V and J ends lost 1 base and 1 base respectively, with 8 bases between them. Germline assignment: CDR1 SGHRS and CDR2 YFSETQ. This CDR3 is 15 amino acids long. Here the CDR3 DNA reads TGCGCCAGCAGCTTGTACGGGATGAACACCGGGGAGCTGTTTTTT. Translated: CASSLYGMNTGELFF. The complete variable domain, with remaining parts taken from reference TRBV5-1 and TRBJ2-2, reads KAGVTQTPRYLIKTRGQQVTLSCSPISGHRSVSWYQQTPGQGLQFLFEYFSETQRNKGNFPGRFSGRQFSNSRSEMNVSTLELGDSALYLCASSLYGMNTGELFFGEGSRLTVL.

This sequence joins TRBV5-1 and TRBJ2-7, with D unclear. The germline V gene encodes CDR1 SGHRS and CDR2 YFSETQ. Deletions cut 4 bases from V and 4 bases from J, with 12 bases between. This CDR3 is 13 amino acids long. The CDR3 bases are TGCGCCAGCAGCCCCGCACCGACTTACGAGCAGTACGTC. Residues: CASSPAPTYEQYV.

This clonotype was observed many times. This sequence joins TRBV12-3 or TRBV12-4 and TRBJ1-1; D is possibly TRBD1 (6 bases). The CDR3 loop spans 16 amino acids. V gave up 6 bases and J gave up 2 bases, with 19 bases separating them. The CDR3 nucleotides read TGTGCCAGCAGCCCGAGGGGGTGGGGGGGAAACACTGAAGCTTTCTTT. It codes for CASSPRGWGGNTEAFF.

This clonotype came up many times. The CDR3 reads CASSFENEQFF. DNA for the CDR3: TGTGCCAGCAGCTTTGAGAATGAGCAGTTCTTC. V is TRBV13 and J is TRBJ2-1; D gene ambiguous. Germline V gene data show CDR1 as PRHDT and CDR2 as FYEKMQ (reference sequence). This CDR3 is 11 amino acids long. Trimming took off 3 bases at V and 7 bases at J, with 4 bases between the two ends.

This clonotype turned up a few times. CDR3 protein: CASSRNSEEQYV. For the CDR3, the DNA is TGTGCCAGCAGCCGAAACTCCGAAGAGCAGTACGTC. The V and J genes are TRBV6-6 and TRBJ2-7; D is unclear. In germline, CDR1 is MNHNY, CDR2 SVGAGI (reference sequence). The CDR3 covers 12 residues. With 6 bases removed from V and 7 bases from J, the gap between germline ends came to 13 bases.

This clonotype has only a few counts. The chain uses TRBV27 and TRBJ2-1, with D possibly matching TRBD2 (5 bases). The CDR3 totals 16 residues. CDR1 and CDR2 from the germline V gene are MNHEY and SMNVEV (reference sequence). The V gene lost 5 bases and the J gene lost 2 bases, with 16 bases spanning the gap. The CDR3 reads CASSLPQADPYNEQFF. In DNA, the CDR3 is TGTGCCAGCAGTCTCCCCCAAGCGGATCCCTACAATGAGCAGTTCTTC.

The chain uses TRBV20-1 and TRBJ2-3; D tentatively reads TRBD1 or TRBD2 (6 bases each). The V and J ends lost 7 bases and 0 bases respectively, with 8 bases between them. Looked up from germline, CDR1 is DFQATT and CDR2 is SNEGSKA (reference sequence). The CDR3 contains 12 residues. The CDR3 protein is CSGGASTDTQYF. CDR3 bases: TGCAGTGGGGGGGCTAGCACAGATACGCAGTATTTT.

The chain employs TRBV14 and TRBJ2-1, with TRBD1 matching over 9 bases. The V and J ends lost 1 base and 4 bases, in that order; junction bases with no gene match: 11. The CDR3 spans 18 residues. The germline V gene encodes CDR1 SGHDN and CDR2 FVKESK. The CDR3 sequence is CASSQGSFYRGLYNEQFF. In DNA, the CDR3 is TGTGCCAGCAGCCAAGGAAGTTTCTACAGGGGGCTTTACAATGAGCAGTTCTTC.

The chain couples TRBV12-3 or TRBV12-4 to TRBJ2-2, with a tentative D call TRBD2 (7 bases). This CDR3 spans 13 amino acids. V was trimmed by 11 bases and J by 6 bases, leaving 16 bases between them. The CDR3 protein is CAASRGAAGELFF. For the CDR3, the DNA is TGTGCCGCCTCTCGGGGGGCCGCCGGGGAGCTGTTTTTT.

The sample holds many counts of this clonotype. V usage is TRBV2 and J usage is TRBJ2-2; unclear D gene. Germline V CDR1 and CDR2: SNHLY, FYNNEI. V was cut by 4 bases and J by 4 bases, with 1 base left in between. This CDR3 is built from 11 residues. The CDR3 DNA reads TGTGCCAGCAGTGTCACCGGGGAGCTGTTTTTT. Translated, it gives CASSVTGELFF.